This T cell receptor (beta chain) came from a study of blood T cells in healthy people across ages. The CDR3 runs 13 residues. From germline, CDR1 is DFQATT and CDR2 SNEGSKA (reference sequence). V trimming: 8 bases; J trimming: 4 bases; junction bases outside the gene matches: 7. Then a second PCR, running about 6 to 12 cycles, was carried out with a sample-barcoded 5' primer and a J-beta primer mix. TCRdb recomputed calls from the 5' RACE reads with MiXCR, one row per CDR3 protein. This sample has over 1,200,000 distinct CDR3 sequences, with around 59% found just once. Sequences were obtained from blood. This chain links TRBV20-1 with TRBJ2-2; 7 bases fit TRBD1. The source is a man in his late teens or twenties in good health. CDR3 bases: TGCAGTTACCGGGACAGTTTCACCGGGGAGCTGTTTTTT. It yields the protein CSYRDSFTGELFF.